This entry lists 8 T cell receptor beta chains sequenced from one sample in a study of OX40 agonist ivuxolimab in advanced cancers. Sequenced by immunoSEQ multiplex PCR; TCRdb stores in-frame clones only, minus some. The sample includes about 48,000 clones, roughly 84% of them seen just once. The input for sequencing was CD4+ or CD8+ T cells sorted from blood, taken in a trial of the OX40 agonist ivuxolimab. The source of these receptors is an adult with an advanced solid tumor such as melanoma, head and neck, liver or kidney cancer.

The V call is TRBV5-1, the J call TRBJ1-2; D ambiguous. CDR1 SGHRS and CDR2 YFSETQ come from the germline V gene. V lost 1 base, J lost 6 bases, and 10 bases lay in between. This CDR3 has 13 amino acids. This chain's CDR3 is CASSLTVNHGYTF. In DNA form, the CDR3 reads TGCGCCAGCAGCTTGACAGTTAATCATGGCTACACCTTC. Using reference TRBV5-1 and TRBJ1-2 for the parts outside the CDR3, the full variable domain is KAGVTQTPRYLIKTRGQQVTLSCSPISGHRSVSWYQQTPGQGLQFLFEYFSETQRNKGNFPGRFSGRQFSNSRSEMNVSTLELGDSALYLCASSLTVNHGYTFGSGTRLTVV.

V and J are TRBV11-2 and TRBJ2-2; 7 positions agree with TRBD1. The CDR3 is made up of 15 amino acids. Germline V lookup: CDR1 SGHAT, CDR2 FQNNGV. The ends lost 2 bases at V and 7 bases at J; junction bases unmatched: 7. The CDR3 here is CASSLRGQGVGELFF. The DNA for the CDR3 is TGTGCCAGCAGCTTAAGGGGGCAGGGTGTCGGGGAGCTGTTTTTT.

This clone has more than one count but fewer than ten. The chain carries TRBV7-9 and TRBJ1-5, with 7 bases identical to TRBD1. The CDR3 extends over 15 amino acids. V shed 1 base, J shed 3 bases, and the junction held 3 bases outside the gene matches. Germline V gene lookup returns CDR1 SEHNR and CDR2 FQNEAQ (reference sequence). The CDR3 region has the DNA TGTGCCAGCAGCTTAGTAGGGACAGTCAATCAGCCCCAGCATTTT. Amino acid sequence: CASSLVGTVNQPQHF. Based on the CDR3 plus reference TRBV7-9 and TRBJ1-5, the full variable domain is DTGVSQNPRHKITKRGQNVTFRCDPISEHNRLYWYRQTLGQGPEFLTYFQNEAQLEKSRLLSDRFSAERPKGSFSTLEIQRTEQGDSAMYLCASSLVGTVNQPQHFGDGTRLSIL.

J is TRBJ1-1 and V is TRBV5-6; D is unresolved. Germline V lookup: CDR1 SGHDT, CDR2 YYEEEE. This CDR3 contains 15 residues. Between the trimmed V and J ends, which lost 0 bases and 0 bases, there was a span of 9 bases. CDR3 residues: CASSLASTMNTEAFF. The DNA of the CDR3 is TGTGCCAGCAGCTTGGCCTCGACAATGAACACTGAAGCTTTCTTT.

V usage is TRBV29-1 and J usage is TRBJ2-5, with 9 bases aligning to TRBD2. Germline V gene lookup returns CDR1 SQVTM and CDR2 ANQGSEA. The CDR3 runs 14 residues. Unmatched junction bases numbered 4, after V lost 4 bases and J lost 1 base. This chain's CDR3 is CSVGASGVQETQYF. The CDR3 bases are TGCAGCGTTGGGGCTAGCGGGGTCCAAGAGACCCAGTACTTC. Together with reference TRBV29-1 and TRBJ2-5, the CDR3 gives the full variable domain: SAVISQKPSRDICQRGTSLTIQCQVDSQVTMMFWYRQQPGQSLTLIATANQGSEATYESGFVIDKFPISRPNLTFSTLTVSNMSPEDSSIYLCSVGASGVQETQYFGPGTRLLVL.

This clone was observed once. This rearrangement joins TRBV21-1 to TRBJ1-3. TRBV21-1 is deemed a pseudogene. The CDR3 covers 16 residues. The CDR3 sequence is CASSKGGRFSGNTIYF. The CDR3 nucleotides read TGTGCCAGCAGCAAAGGTGGTAGGTTCTCCGGAAACACCATATATTTT.

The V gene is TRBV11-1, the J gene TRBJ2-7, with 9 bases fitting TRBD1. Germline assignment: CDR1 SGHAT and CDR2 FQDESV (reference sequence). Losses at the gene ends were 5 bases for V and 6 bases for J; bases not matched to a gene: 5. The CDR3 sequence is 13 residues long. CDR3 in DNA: TGTGCCAGCAGCCGGGACAGGGTCGCCGAGCAGTACTTC. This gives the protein CASSRDRVAEQYF.

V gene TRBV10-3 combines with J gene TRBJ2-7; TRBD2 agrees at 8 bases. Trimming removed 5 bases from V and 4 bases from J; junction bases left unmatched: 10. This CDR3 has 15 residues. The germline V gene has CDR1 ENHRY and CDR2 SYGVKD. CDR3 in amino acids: CAISSGTRIGYEQYF. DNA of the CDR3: TGTGCCATCAGTTCCGGGACTAGGATCGGTTACGAGCAGTACTTC.